This TCR beta chain was observed in a study of T cells after yellow fever vaccination. They built TCR cDNA with 5'RACE template switching, a step that put in a universal primer site and UMIs. TCRdb redid the calling of the 5' RACE reads with MiXCR, one entry per CDR3 protein. The repertoire holds 450,000 to 550,000 distinct CDR3 sequences, with 21% as singletons. This clonotype was seen only a few times. Its target is not known. Study observations and caveats: Shared CD4/CD8 clonotypes were a small share, likely from convergent recombination. In post-booster samples, most primary-vaccination clones reappeared (approximately 95% CD4, roughly 89% CD8).

V was shortened by 0 bases and J by 1 base, with 15 bases between the two germline ends. CDR3 length: 17 amino acids. CDR1 is MNHEY, CDR2 SVGEGT, per germline. The chain is built from TRBV6-2 or TRBV6-3 and TRBJ1-1; D possibly corresponds to TRBD1 (5 bases). The TCR sequence derives from a man in his late teens or twenties who received the YFV17D yellow fever vaccine. The sequences come from PBMCs, collected roughly 23 days after the first yellow fever vaccination. The CDR3 DNA sequence: TGTGCCAGCAGTTACTCGATTCGGACGGGGACGAACACTGAAGCTTTCTTT. It is translated as CASSYSIRTGTNTEAFF.